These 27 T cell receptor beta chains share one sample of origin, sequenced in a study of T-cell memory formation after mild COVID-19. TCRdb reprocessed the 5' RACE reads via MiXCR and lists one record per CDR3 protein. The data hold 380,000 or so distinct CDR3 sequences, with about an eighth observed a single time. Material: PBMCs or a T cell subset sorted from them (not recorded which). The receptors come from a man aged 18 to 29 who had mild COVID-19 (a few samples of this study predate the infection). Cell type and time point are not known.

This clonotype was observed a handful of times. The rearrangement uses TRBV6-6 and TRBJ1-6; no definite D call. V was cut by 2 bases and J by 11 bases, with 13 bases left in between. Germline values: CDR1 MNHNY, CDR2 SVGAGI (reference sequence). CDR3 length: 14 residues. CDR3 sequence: CASSYRGLPAPLHF. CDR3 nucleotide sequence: TGTGCCAGCAGTTACCGCGGCCTTCCGGCACCCCTCCACTTT.

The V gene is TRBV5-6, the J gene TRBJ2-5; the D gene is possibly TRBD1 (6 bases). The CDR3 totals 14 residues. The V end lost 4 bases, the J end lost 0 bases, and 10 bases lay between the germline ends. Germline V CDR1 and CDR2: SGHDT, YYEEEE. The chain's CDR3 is CASSVTGYQETQYF. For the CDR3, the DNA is TGTGCCAGCAGCGTAACAGGGTACCAAGAGACCCAGTACTTC.

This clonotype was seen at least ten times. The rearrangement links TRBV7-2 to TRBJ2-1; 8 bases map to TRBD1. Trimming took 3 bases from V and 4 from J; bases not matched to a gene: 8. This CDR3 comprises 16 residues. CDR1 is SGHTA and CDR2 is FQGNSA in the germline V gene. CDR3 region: CASSLGLGQAYNEQFF. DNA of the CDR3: TGTGCCAGCAGCTTGGGGTTGGGACAGGCTTACAATGAGCAGTTCTTC. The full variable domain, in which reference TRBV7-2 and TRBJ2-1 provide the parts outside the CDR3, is GAGVSQSPSNKVTEKGKDVELRCDPISGHTALYWYRQSLGQGLEFLIYFQGNSAPDKSGLPSDRFSAERTGGSVSTLTIQRTQQEDSAVYLCASSLGLGQAYNEQFFGPGTRLTVL.

The CDR3 coding sequence is TGCAGCATCCGGGACAGGGGCGTAGTTAACTATGGCTACACCTTC. Its translation is CSIRDRGVVNYGYTF. The chain uses TRBV20-1 and TRBJ1-2, with 10 bases identical to TRBD1. CDR1 and CDR2 from the germline V gene are DFQATT and SNEGSKA (reference sequence). The CDR3 covers 15 residues.

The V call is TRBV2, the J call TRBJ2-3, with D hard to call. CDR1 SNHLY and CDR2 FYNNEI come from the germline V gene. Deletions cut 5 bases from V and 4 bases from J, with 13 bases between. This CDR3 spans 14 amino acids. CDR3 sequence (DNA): TGTGCCAGCAGTTCTGAGGATCATTCAGATACGCAGTATTTT. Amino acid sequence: CASSSEDHSDTQYF. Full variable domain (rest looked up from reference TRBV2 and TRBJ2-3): EPEVTQTPSHQVTQMGQEVILRCVPISNHLYFYWYRQILGQKVEFLVSFYNNEISEKSEIFDDQFSVERPDGSNFTLKIRSTKLEDSAMYFCASSSEDHSDTQYFGPGTRLTVL.

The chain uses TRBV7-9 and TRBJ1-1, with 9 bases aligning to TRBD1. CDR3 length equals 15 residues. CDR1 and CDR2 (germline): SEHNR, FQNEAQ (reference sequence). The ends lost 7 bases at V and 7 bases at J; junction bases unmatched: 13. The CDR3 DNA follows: TGTGCCAGCATCCTACGCACAGGGGGCGCGGTTGAAGCTTTCTTT. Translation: CASILRTGGAVEAFF.

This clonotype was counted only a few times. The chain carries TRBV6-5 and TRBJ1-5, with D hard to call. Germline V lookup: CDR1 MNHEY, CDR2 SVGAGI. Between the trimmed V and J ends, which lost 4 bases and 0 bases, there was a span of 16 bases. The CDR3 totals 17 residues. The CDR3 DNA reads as TGTGCCAGCAGTTCCTCACCGGGTCCTTATAGCAATCAGCCCCAGCATTTT. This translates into CASSSSPGPYSNQPQHF.

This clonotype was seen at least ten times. The CDR3 nucleotides are TGTGCCAGCAGCCCAGGGTCCTCAAATTTGGCCCTCCACTTT. It codes for CASSPGSSNLALHF. The chain couples TRBV28 to TRBJ1-6, with D perhaps TRBD1 (5 bases). Trimming removed 6 bases at V and 14 bases at J, with 20 bases between. The CDR3 has 14 amino acids. CDR1 and CDR2 from the germline V gene are MDHEN and SYDVKM.

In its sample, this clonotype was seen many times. CDR3 DNA sequence: TGCGCCAGCAGCCGCAAACTCAGTTCCGGGACAGCGACCAGATACAATGAGCAGTTCTTC. It codes for CASSRKLSSGTATRYNEQFF. The chain uses TRBV4-3 and TRBJ2-1; TRBD1 matches at 7 bases. Germline V lookup: CDR1 LGHNA, CDR2 YSLEER. CDR3 length: 20 amino acids. V was pared by 4 bases and J by 4 bases, with 22 bases of the junction left unmatched.

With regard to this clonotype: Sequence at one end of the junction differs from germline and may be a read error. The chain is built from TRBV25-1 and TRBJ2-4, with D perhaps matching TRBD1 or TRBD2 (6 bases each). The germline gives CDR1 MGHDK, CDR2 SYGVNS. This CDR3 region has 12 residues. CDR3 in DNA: TGTGCCAGCAGTGAATTAGGGGGGCCGAGGGACTTC. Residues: CASSELGGPRDF.

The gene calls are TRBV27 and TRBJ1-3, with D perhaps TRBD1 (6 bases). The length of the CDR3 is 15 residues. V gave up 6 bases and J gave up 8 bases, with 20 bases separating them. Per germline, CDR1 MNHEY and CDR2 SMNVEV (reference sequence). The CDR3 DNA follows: TGTGCCAGCAGACAGGGACAAAGCCTTGGGTACACCATATATTTT. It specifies CASRQGQSLGYTIYF.

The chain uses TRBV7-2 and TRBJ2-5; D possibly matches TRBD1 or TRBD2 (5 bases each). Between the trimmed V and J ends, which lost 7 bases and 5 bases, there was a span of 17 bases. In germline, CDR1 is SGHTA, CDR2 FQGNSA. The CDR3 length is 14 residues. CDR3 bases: TGTGCCAGCACCCTGCACCGGGGCATGGAGACCCAGTACTTC. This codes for CASTLHRGMETQYF.

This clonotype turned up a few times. Here the CDR3 reads CAISGSGPETQYF. The CDR3, as DNA: TGTGCCATCAGTGGGAGTGGTCCAGAGACCCAGTACTTC. V and J are TRBV10-3 and TRBJ2-5; D call uncertain. The CDR3 loop spans 13 amino acids. Germline lookup yields CDR1 ENHRY and CDR2 SYGVKD. Trimming left V 4 bases short and J 4 bases short, with 10 bases between.

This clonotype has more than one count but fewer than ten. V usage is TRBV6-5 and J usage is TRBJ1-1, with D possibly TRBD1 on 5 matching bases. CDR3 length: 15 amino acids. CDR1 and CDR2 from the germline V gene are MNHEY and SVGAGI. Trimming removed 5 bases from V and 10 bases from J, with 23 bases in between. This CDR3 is CASSPGAGLGPGAFF. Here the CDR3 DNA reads TGTGCCAGCAGTCCAGGAGCGGGACTCGGGCCTGGAGCTTTCTTT.

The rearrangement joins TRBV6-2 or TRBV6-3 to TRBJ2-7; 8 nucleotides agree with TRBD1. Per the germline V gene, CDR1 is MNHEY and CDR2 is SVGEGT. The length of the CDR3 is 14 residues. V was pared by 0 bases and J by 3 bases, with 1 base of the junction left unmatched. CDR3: CASSYSDRVYEQYV. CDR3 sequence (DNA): TGTGCCAGCAGTTACTCGGACAGGGTCTACGAGCAGTACGTC.

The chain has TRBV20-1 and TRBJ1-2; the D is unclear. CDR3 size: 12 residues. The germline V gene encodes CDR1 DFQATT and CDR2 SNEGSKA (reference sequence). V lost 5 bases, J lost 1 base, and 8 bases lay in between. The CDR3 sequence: CSAPADNYGYTF. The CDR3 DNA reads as TGCAGTGCTCCGGCGGATAACTATGGCTACACCTTC.

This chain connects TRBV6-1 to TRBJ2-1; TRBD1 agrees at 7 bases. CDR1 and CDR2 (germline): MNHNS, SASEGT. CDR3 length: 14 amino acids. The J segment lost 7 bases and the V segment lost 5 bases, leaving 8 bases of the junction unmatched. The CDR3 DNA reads TGTGCCAGCAGTCGACAGGGATCTACGAATGAGCAGTTCTTC. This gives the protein CASSRQGSTNEQFF.

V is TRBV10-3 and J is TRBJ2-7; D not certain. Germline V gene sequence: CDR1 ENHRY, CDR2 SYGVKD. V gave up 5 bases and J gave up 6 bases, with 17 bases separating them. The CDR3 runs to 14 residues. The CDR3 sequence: CAISWTAFLSEQYF. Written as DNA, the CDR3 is TGTGCCATCAGTTGGACGGCCTTCCTATCCGAGCAGTACTTC.

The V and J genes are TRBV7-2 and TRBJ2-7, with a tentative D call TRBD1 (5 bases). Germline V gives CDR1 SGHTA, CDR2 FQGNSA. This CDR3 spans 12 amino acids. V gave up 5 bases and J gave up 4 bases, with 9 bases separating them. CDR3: CASSQNRYEQYF. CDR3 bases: TGTGCCAGCAGCCAGAACAGGTACGAGCAGTACTTC.

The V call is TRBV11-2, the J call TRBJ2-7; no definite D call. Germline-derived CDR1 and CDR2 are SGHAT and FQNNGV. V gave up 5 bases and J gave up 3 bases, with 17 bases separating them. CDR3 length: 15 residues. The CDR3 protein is CASSPAPEIYYEQYF. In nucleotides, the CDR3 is TGTGCCAGCAGCCCCGCCCCGGAGATTTACTACGAGCAGTACTTC.

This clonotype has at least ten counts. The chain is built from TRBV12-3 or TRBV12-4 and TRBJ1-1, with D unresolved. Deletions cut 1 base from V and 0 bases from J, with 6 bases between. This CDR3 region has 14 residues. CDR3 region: CASSLVGVNTEAFF. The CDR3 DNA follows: TGTGCCAGCAGTTTAGTTGGGGTGAACACTGAAGCTTTCTTT.

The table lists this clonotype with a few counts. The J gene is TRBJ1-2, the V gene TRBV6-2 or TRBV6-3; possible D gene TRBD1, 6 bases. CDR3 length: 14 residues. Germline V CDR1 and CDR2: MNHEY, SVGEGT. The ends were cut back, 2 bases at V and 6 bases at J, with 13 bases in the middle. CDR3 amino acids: CASSYAGPGDGYTF. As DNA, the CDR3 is TGTGCCAGCAGTTACGCAGGGCCAGGGGATGGCTACACCTTC.

CDR3 amino acids: CASSPRKRPYEQYV. The CDR3 nucleotides are TGTGCCAGCAGCCCGCGGAAGCGGCCCTACGAGCAGTACGTC. The chain joins TRBV3-1 to TRBJ2-7; D perhaps matches TRBD2 (5 bases). The CDR3 totals 14 residues. Trimming removed 4 bases at V and 2 bases at J, with 12 bases between. Looked up from germline, CDR1 is LGHDT and CDR2 is YNNKEL (reference sequence).

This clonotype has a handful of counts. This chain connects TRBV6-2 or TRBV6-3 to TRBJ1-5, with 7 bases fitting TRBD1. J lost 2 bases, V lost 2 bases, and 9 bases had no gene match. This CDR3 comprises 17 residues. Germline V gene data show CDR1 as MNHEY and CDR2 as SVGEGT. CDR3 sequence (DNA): TGTGCCAGCAGTTACGACAGGGCATTGATCGGCAATCAGCCCCAGCATTTT. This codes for CASSYDRALIGNQPQHF.

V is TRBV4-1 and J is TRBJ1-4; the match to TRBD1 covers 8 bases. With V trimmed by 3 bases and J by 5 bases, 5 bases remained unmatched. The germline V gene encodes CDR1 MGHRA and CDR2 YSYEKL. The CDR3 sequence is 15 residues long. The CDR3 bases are TGCGCCAGCAGCCAGCCGGGACAGGAAAATGAAAAACTGTTTTTT. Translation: CASSQPGQENEKLFF.

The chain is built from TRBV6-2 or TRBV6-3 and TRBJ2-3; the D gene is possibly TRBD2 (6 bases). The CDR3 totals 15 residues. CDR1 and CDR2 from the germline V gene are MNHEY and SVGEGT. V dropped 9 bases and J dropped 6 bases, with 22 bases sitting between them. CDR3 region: CASRTRGVLGDTQYF. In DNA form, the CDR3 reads TGTGCCAGTCGGACGCGGGGAGTTCTAGGGGATACGCAGTATTTT.

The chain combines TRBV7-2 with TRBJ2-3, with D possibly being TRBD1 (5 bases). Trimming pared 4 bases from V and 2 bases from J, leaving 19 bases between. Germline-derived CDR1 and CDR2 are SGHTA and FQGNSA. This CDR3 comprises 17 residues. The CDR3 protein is CASSSSWGSGYTDTQYF. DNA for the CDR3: TGTGCCAGCAGCTCTTCGTGGGGCTCAGGGTACACAGATACGCAGTATTTT.